A selection of T cell receptor beta chains follows, all from one sample in a study of CD8 T cells in ankylosing spondylitis. One entry per CDR3 protein, called by TCRdb with MiXCR from the 5' RACE reads. Among about 330,000 distinct CDR3 sequences, roughly 8% were seen once, and the ten largest hold less than 15%. Material: blood, either unsorted or a sorted T cell fraction (not recorded which). The origin of the receptors is a male donor with ankylosing spondylitis. The CDR3 runs from the conserved cysteine through the conserved F or W. D genes are given only for firm matches. Clone size is not always given. Where it is, it says once, few, many or a class for expanded clones.

>TRBD2|.|TRBJ2-7|TRBV27
CASSLRAGGSYEQYF
TGTGCCAGCAGTTTACGAGCGGGAGGCTCCTACGAGCAGTACTTC
>.|many|TRBJ2-5|TRBV12-3/TRBV12-4
CASSPHRGLEGETQYF
TGTGCCAGCAGTCCCCACAGGGGACTAGAAGGAGAGACCCAGTACTTC
>.|few|TRBJ2-5|TRBV20-1
CSARDLVQETQYF
TGCAGTGCTAGAGATCTGGTACAAGAGACCCAGTACTTC
>TRBD2|many|TRBJ2-1|TRBV7-3
CASSLSGLAALQQFF
TGTGCCAGCAGCTTAAGTGGACTAGCGGCGCTTCAACAGTTCTTC
>.|few|TRBJ2-1|TRBV27
CASSRPVEGNEQFF
TGTGCCAGCAGTCGGCCCGTGGAAGGGAATGAGCAGTTCTTC
>TRBD1|.|TRBJ2-2|TRBV6-1
CASIQDRTGSFGELFF
TGTGCCAGCATCCAAGACCGGACAGGGAGCTTCGGGGAGCTGTTTTTT
>TRBD1|few|TRBJ1-5|TRBV7-9
CASSLGTGPSNQPQHF
TGTGCCAGCAGCTTAGGGACAGGTCCCAGCAATCAGCCCCAGCATTTT
>TRBD2|.|TRBJ2-1|TRBV9
CASSWTSDYNEQFF
TGTGCCAGCAGCTGGACTAGCGACTACAATGAGCAGTTCTTC
>.|.|TRBJ2-7|TRBV12-3/TRBV12-4
CASSPTIREQYF
TGTGCCAGCAGTCCGACCATCCGCGAGCAGTACTTC
>.|few|TRBJ1-6|TRBV3-1
CASSRTDRDSPLHF
TGTGCCAGCAGCCGGACGGATCGGGATTCACCCCTCCACTTT
>TRBD2|few|TRBJ2-7|TRBV29-1
CSVWTSGSHPAGEQYF
TGCAGCGTTTGGACTAGCGGGTCCCATCCGGCGGGGGAGCAGTACTTC
>TRBD2|few|TRBJ2-1|TRBV5-1
CASSLGTGLAPPYNEQFF
TGCGCCAGCAGCTTGGGGACCGGACTAGCACCCCCCTACAATGAGCAGTTCTTC
>.|few|TRBJ1-5|TRBV7-9
CASSPTDGIVGQPQHF
TGTGCCAGCAGCCCCACGGACGGTATTGTCGGCCAGCCCCAGCATTTT
>.|few|TRBJ1-2|TRBV25-1
CASSRNEGGNYGYTF
TGTGCCAGCAGCCGGAACGAAGGGGGGAACTATGGCTACACCTTC
>.|.|TRBJ2-6|TRBV11-1
CASSPTRLGGGGVSGANVLTF
TGTGCCAGCAGCCCCACCCGCCTAGGGGGAGGGGGCGTTTCTGGGGCCAACGTCCTGACTTTC
>TRBD1|.|TRBJ2-7|TRBV18
CASSLDRIPPEHYF
TGTGCCAGCTCACTGGACAGGATTCCCCCCGAGCACTACTTC
>.|.|TRBJ2-2|TRBV27
CASSLSLGVITGELFF
TGTGCCAGCAGTTTATCCTTGGGGGTTATAACCGGGGAGCTGTTTTTT
>TRBD2|few|TRBJ2-7|TRBV5-1
CASSLGEPLAGAEQYF
TGCGCCAGCAGCTTGGGCGAACCACTAGCGGGTGCCGAGCAGTACTTC
>TRBD2|.|TRBJ2-1|TRBV5-1
CASRPGGLAGYPEQFF
TGCGCCAGCAGACCCGGGGGCCTAGCGGGATACCCTGAGCAGTTCTTC
>.|.|TRBJ2-1|TRBV5-1
CASSRGSNREGEQFF
TGCGCCAGCAGCCGGGGGTCCAACAGGGAGGGTGAGCAGTTCTTC
>TRBD1|.|TRBJ2-1|TRBV5-1
CASRWQGARNEQFF
TGCGCCAGCAGATGGCAGGGGGCGCGGAATGAGCAGTTCTTC
>.|many|TRBJ2-1|TRBV5-1
CASSDPTYNEQFF
TGCGCCAGCAGCGACCCAACCTACAATGAGCAGTTCTTC
>.|many|TRBJ2-1|TRBV20-1
CSARIAGDNEQFF
TGCAGTGCTAGGATAGCAGGAGACAATGAGCAGTTCTTC
>.|few|TRBJ2-7|TRBV6-6
CASSYLYHEQYF
TGTGCCAGCAGTTACCTTTATCACGAGCAGTACTTC